Listed below are T cell receptor beta chains from one sample, sequenced in a study of cytomegalovirus exposure and HLA in healthy donors. Produced via immunoSEQ multiplex PCR; TCRdb's table is partial and in-frame only. The sample includes 100,000 to 150,000 clones, 75% to 85% of them seen just once. Source material: PBMCs. Every receptor here comes from a woman aged 40 to 50 in good health and CMV-seronegative. Each CDR3 is given with its conserved first and last residue. A D gene is named only where the DNA matches it firmly. The size field is filled for only some rows; it gives once, few, many or a size class.

few	TRBV27	.	TRBJ1-6	CASNTYNSPLHF	TGTGCCAGCAATACCTATAATTCACCCCTCCACTTT
.	TRBV7-9	TRBD2	TRBJ2-3	CASSPLAATDTQYF	TGTGCCAGCAGCCCTCTAGCGGCCACAGATACGCAGTATTTT
.	TRBV5-1	.	TRBJ1-6	CASSFGGDGSPLHF	TGCGCCAGCAGCTTCGGGGGTGACGGATCACCCCTCCACTTT
.	TRBV7-9	TRBD2	TRBJ2-7	CASSPRGGRYEQYF	TGTGCCAGCAGCCCACGGGGGGGCAGGTACGAGCAGTACTTC
many	TRBV28	.	TRBJ1-4	CASIDTHGEKLFF	TGTGCCAGCATTGACACCCATGGGGAAAAACTGTTTTTT
medium-sized	TRBV15	.	TRBJ1-4	CATSRAGSNEKLFF	TGTGCCACCAGCAGAGCAGGGTCGAATGAAAAACTGTTTTTT
.	TRBV19	TRBD2	TRBJ2-1	CAAGDNEQFF	TGTGCAGCGGGGGACAATGAGCAGTTCTTC
.	TRBV2	.	TRBJ2-5	CARREAQETQYF	TGTGCCAGACGAGAGGCTCAAGAGACCCAGTACTTC
.	TRBV2	.	TRBJ1-1	CASRTGGRAFF	TGTGCCAGCAGGACGGGGGGTAGGGCTTTCTTT
few	TRBV4-1	TRBD2	TRBJ2-7	CASSQDRTSGSYEQYF	TGCGCCAGCAGCCAAGATCGGACTAGCGGGAGCTACGAGCAGTACTTC
.	TRBV6-5	TRBD1	TRBJ1-2	CASSFGTGGRGYTF	TGTGCCAGCAGTTTCGGGACAGGGGGCCGAGGCTACACCTTC
.	TRBV5-1	TRBD2	TRBJ2-3	CASSLLAGERTDTQYF	TGCGCCAGCAGCTTGCTAGCGGGAGAGCGCACAGATACGCAGTATTTT
.	TRBV29-1	TRBD2	TRBJ2-7	CSVGGRLAGGAYEQYF	TGCAGCGTTGGGGGTAGACTAGCGGGAGGCGCCTACGAGCAGTACTTC
.	TRBV7-9	.	TRBJ2-2	CASSLRSGELFF	TGTGCCAGCAGCTTACGGTCCGGGGAGCTGTTTTTT
.	TRBV7-9	TRBD1	TRBJ2-5	CASSLHDRGKETQYF	TGTGCCAGCAGCTTGCACGACAGGGGGAAAGAGACCCAGTACTTC
.	TRBV7-9	.	TRBJ2-5	CASSLAWAETQYF	TGTGCCAGCAGCTTAGCTTGGGCGGAGACCCAGTACTTC
.	TRBV19	.	TRBJ2-2	CASREGPPNTGELFF	TGTGCCAGTAGGGAGGGACCGCCGAACACCGGGGAGCTGTTTTTT
.	TRBV25-1	TRBD2	TRBJ2-3	CASRALAGAVTQYF	TGTGCCAGCAGGGCCCTAGCGGGAGCAGTTACGCAGTATTTT
.	TRBV7-3	TRBD2	TRBJ2-1	CASGSGRGEQFF	TGTGCCAGCGGTAGCGGGAGAGGGGAGCAGTTCTTC
.	TRBV5-4	TRBD1	TRBJ1-1	CASSSGQGAVEAFF	TGTGCCAGCAGCTCAGGACAGGGGGCTGTTGAAGCTTTCTTT
.	TRBV7-8	.	TRBJ2-4	CASSLLARGAKNIQYF	TGTGCCAGCAGCTTATTGGCCAGGGGAGCCAAAAACATTCAGTACTTC
.	TRBV2	.	TRBJ1-1	CASSERVGTVREAFF	TGTGCCAGCAGTGAAAGAGTTGGTACAGTCCGGGAAGCTTTCTTT
.	TRBV7-2	.	TRBJ1-1	CASSFLSTEAFF	TGTGCCAGCAGCTTCCTGTCCACTGAAGCTTTCTTT
.	TRBV15	.	TRBJ1-2	CATSRDSGPGVNYGYTF	TGTGCCACCAGCAGAGACTCGGGGCCGGGGGTGAACTATGGCTACACCTTC
.	TRBV2	.	TRBJ2-2	CASSGGQLNTGELFF	TGTGCCAGCAGTGGGGGGCAACTGAACACCGGGGAGCTGTTTTTT
.	TRBV19	TRBD1	TRBJ2-7	CASSWAQGDEQYF	TGTGCCAGTAGTTGGGCTCAGGGGGACGAGCAGTACTTC
once	TRBV5-1	.	TRBJ2-5	CASSPRGGGGETQYF	TGCGCCAGCAGCCCCAGGGGTGGTGGGGGAGAGACCCAGTACTTC
.	TRBV28	.	TRBJ1-1	CASSPSGGLNTEAFF	TGTGCCAGCAGCCCCTCGGGGGGCCTGAACACTGAAGCTTTCTTT
once	TRBV29-1	.	TRBJ1-4	CSASRTRATNEKLFF	TGCAGCGCTTCCAGGACACGAGCAACTAATGAAAAACTGTTTTTT
.	TRBV5-4	.	TRBJ2-7	CASSLAGGIGIGEQYF	TGTGCCAGCAGCTTGGCCGGAGGAATAGGAATAGGCGAGCAGTACTTC
.	TRBV7-2	.	TRBJ2-7	CASSLAASMAGRSEQYF	TGTGCCAGCAGCTTAGCCGCCTCTATGGCTGGGAGGAGTGAGCAGTACTTC
.	TRBV7-2	TRBD1	TRBJ2-1	CASSYTGTGRGENEQFF	TGTGCCAGCAGCTACACCGGGACAGGACGAGGCGAAAATGAGCAGTTCTTC
.	TRBV6-1	.	TRBJ1-1	CASSEYSDTEAFF	TGTGCCAGCAGTGAATATTCGGACACTGAAGCTTTCTTT
once	TRBV29-1	.	TRBJ2-1	CSVEVAQYNEQFF	TGCAGCGTTGAAGTTGCCCAGTACAATGAGCAGTTCTTC
.	TRBV11-1	TRBD2	TRBJ2-3	CASSPSGLTTDTQYF	TGTGCCAGCAGCCCATCGGGACTAACCACAGATACGCAGTATTTT
.	TRBV4-1	.	TRBJ1-5	CASSQGRGSNQPQHF	TGCGCCAGCAGCCAAGGAAGGGGTAGCAATCAGCCCCAGCATTTT
few	TRBV28	.	TRBJ2-2	CASTDSPTIGGELFF	TGTGCCAGCACCGATAGCCCGACGATAGGCGGGGAGCTGTTTTTT
.	TRBV9	TRBD2	TRBJ2-5	CASSPGTSETQYF	TGTGCCAGCAGCCCCGGGACTAGCGAGACCCAGTACTTC
once	TRBV6-6	.	TRBJ1-5	CARSYSDRPSNQPQHF	TGTGCCCGCAGTTACTCGGACAGACCTAGCAATCAGCCCCAGCATTTT
.	TRBV9	TRBD1	TRBJ1-2	CASGQGANYGYTF	TGTGCCAGCGGACAGGGGGCGAACTATGGCTACACCTTC
once	TRBV5-3	.	TRBJ2-3	CARSPSTDTQYF	TGTGCCAGAAGCCCTAGCACAGATACGCAGTATTTT